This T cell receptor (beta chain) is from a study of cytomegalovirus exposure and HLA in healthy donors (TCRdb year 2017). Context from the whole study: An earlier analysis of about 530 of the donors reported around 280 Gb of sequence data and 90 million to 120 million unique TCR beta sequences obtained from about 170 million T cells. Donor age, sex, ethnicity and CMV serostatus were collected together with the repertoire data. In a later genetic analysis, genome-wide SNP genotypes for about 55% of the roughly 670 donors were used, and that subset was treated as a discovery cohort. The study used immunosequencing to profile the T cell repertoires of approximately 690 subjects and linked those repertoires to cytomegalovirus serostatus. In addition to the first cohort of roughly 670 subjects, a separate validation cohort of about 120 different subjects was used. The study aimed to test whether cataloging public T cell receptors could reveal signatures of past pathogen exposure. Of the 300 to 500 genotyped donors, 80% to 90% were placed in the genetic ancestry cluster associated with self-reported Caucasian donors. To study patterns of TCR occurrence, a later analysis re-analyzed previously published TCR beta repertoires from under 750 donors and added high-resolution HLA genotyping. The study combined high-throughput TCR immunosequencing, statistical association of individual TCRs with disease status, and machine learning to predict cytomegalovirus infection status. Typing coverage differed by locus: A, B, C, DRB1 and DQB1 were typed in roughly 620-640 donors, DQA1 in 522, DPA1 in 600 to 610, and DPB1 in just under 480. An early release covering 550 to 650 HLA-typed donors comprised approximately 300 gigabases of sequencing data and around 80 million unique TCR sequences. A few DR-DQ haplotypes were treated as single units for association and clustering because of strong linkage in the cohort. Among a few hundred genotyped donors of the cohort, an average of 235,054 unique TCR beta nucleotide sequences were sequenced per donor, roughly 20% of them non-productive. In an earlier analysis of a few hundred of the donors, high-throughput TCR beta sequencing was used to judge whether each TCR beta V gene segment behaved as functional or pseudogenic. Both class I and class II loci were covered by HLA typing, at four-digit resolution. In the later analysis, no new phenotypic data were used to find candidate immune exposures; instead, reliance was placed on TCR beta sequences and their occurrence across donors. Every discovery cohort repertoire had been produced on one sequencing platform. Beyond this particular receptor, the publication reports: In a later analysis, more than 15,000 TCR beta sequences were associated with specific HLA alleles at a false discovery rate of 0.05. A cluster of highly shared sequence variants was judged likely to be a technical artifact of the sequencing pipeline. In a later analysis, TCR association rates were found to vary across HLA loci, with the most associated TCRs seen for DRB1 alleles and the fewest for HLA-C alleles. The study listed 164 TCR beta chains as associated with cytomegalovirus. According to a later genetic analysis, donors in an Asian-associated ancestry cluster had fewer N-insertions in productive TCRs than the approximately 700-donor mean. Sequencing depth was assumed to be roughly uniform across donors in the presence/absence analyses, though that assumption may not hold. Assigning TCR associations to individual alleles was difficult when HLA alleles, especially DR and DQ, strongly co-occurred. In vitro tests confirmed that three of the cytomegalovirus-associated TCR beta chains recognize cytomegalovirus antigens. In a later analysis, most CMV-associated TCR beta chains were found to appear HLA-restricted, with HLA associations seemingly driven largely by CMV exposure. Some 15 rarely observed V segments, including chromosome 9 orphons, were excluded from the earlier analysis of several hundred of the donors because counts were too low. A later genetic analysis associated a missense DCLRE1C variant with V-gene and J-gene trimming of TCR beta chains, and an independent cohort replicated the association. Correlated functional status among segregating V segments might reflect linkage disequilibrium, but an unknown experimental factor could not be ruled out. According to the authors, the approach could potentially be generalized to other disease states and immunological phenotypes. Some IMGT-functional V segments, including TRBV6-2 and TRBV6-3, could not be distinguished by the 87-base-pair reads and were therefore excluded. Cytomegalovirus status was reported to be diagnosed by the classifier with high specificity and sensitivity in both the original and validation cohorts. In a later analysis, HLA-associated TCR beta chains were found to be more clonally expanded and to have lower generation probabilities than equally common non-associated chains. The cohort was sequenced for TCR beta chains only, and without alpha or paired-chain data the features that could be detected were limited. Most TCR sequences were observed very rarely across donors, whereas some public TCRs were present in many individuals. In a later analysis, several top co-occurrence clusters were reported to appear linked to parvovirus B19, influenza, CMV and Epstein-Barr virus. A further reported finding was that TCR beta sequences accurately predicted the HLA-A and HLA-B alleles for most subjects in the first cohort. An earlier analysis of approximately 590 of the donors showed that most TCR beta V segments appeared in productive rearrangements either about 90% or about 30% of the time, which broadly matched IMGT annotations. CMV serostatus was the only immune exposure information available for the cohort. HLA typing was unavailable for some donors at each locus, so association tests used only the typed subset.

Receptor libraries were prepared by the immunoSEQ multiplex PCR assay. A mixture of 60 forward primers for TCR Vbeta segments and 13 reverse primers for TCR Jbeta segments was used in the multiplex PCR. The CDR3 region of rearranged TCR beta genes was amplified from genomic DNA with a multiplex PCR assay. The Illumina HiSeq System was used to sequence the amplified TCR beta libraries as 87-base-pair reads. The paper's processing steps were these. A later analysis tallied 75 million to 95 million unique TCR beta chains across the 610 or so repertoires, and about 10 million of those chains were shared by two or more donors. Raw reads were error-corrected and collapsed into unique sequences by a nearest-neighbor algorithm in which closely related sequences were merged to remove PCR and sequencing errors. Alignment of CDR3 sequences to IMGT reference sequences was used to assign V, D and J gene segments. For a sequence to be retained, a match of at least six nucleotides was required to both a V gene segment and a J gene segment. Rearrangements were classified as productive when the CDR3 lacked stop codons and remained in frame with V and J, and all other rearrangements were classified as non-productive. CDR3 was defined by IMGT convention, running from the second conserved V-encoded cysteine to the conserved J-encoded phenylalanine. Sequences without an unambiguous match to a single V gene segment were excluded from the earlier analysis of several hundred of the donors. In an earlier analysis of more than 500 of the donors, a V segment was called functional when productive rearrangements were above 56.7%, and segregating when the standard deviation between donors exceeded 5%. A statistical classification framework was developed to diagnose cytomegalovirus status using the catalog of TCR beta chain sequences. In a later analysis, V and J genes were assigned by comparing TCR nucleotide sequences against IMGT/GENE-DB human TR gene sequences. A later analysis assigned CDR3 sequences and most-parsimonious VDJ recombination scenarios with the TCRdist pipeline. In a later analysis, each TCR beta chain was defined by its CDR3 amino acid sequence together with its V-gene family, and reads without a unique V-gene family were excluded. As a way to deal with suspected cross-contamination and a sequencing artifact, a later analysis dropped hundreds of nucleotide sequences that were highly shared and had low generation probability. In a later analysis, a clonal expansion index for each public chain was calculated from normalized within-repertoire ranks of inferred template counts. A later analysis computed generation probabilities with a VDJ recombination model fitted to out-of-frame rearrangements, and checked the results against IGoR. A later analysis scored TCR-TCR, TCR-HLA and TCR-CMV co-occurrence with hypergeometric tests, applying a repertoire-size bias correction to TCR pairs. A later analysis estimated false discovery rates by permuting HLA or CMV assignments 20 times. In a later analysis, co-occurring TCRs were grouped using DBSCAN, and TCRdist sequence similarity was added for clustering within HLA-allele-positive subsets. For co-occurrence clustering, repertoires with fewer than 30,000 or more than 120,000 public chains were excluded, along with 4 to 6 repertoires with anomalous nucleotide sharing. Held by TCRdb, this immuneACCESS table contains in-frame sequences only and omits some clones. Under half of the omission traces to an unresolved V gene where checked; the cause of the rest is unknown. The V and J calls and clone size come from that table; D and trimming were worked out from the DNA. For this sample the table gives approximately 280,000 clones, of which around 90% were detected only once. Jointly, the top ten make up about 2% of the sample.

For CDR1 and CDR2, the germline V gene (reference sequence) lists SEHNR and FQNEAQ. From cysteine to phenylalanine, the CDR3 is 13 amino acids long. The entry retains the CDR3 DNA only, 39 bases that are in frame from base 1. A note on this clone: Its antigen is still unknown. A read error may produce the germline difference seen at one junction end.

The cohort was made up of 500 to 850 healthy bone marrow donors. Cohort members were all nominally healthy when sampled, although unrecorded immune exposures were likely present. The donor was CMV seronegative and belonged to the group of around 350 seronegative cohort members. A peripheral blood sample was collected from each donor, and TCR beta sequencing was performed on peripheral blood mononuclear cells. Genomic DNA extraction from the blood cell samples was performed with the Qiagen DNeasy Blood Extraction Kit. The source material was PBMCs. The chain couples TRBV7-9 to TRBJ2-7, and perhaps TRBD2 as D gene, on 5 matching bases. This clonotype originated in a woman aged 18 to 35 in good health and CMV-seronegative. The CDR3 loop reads CSSSRGQSYEQYF. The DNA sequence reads TGTTCCAGCAGCCGGGGTCAGTCCTACGAGCAGTACTTC.